The next 3 T cell receptor beta chains were all read from a single sample in a study of T cell responses to AZD1222 COVID-19 vaccine. Method: immunoSEQ multiplex PCR; TCRdb's copy keeps in-frame clones and lacks some. The sample has 160,000 or so clones, approximately 90% seen once; the top ten hold less than 4.5%. Sequencing was performed on peripheral blood, taken on day 0 of MenACWY control vaccination. The receptors derive from an adult in good health.

The CDR3 sequence: CASSPQEANEKLFF. DNA of the CDR3: TGTGCCAGCTCACCACAGGAGGCTAATGAAAAACTGTTTTTT. This rearrangement joins TRBV18 to TRBJ1-4, with D unresolved. Between the trimmed V and J ends, which lost 1 base and 3 bases, there was a span of 6 bases. CDR1 is KGHSH and CDR2 is LQKENI in the germline V gene. This CDR3 comprises 14 residues.

The CDR3 nucleotides are TGCGCCAGCAGCTTGGCCCAGGGGTTCACCTACGAGCAGTACTTC. It is translated as CASSLAQGFTYEQYF. The rearrangement uses TRBV5-1 and TRBJ2-7; perhaps TRBD1 as D (6 bases). Germline lookup yields CDR1 SGHRS and CDR2 YFSETQ. CDR3 length: 15 residues. Trimming stripped 0 bases from V and 2 bases from J, with 12 bases between.

This chain joins TRBV6-2 or TRBV6-3 and TRBJ1-1; D gene uncertain. V was shortened by 6 bases and J by 1 base, with 9 bases between the two germline ends. Germline CDR1 MNHEY, CDR2 SVGEGT. The CDR3 extends over 13 amino acids. The CDR3 sequence: CASRPLENTEAFF. CDR3 DNA sequence: TGTGCCAGCAGACCTCTGGAGAACACTGAAGCTTTCTTT.